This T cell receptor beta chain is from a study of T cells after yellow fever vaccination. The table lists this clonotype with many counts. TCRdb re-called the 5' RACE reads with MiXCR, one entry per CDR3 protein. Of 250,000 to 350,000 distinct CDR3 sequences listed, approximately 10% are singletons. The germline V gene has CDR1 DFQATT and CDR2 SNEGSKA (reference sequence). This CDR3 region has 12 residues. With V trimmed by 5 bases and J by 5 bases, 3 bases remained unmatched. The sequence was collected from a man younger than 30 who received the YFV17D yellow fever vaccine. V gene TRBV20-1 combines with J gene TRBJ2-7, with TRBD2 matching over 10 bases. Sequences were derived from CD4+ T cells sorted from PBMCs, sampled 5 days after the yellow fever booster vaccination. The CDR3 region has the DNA TGCAGTGCTCCTCTAGCGGGGGACGAGCAGTACTTC. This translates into CSAPLAGDEQYF.